Only a few counts were recorded for the clone carrying this TCR beta chain. PCR used 60 Vbeta primers and 13 Jbeta primers. Some clones are missing from TCRdb's copy, which holds only in-frame ones; the method was immunoSEQ multiplex PCR. Found here are about 160,000 clones, roughly 72% of them singletons; the top ten hold roughly 7.1%. This sample is part of a study of cytomegalovirus exposure and HLA in healthy donors. Germline V gene lookup returns CDR1 SGHRS and CDR2 YFSETQ. The CDR3 consists of 14 residues. Trimming took 3 bases from V and 3 from J; bases not matched to a gene: 3. V is TRBV5-1 and J is TRBJ1-3, with TRBD1 matching over 7 bases. This sequence originates from a man between 35 and 55 years old in good health and CMV-seropositive. The source material was PBMCs. The DNA of the CDR3 is TGCGCCAGCAGCTCGACAGGGATTGGAAACACCATATATTTT. Translation gives CASSSTGIGNTIYF.